These 9 T cell receptor beta chains share one sample of origin, sequenced in a study of CD8+ T cells in alopecia areata. RNA extraction was followed by reverse transcription into cDNA, which acted as the sequencing template. Produced via immunoSEQ multiplex PCR; TCRdb's table is partial and in-frame only. The top ten hold over 20% of the sample, which has 90,000 to 120,000 clones, about four fifths seen once. Treatment given: oral pan-JAK inhibitor, 5-10 mg twice daily. This material consisted of CD8+ T cells sorted from blood, taken at week 24, from a patient treated with tofacitinib. The source of these receptors is a human donor with alopecia areata.

The chain combines TRBV30 with TRBJ2-7; 8 nucleotides line up with TRBD1. The CDR3 covers 12 residues. V dropped 4 bases and J dropped 3; count of bases not matched to a gene: 2. The germline V gene encodes CDR1 GTSNPN and CDR2 SVGIG (reference sequence). Here the CDR3 reads CAWTGGLYEQYF. In DNA, the CDR3 is TGTGCCTGGACAGGGGGCCTCTACGAGCAGTACTTC.

V and J are TRBV5-1 and TRBJ2-1; a weak D match, TRBD1 (6 bases). The CDR3 runs 17 residues. V was trimmed by 7 bases and J by 5 bases, leaving 25 bases between them. The germline CDR1 and CDR2 sequences are SGHRS and YFSETQ. The chain's CDR3 is CASSSPASGTSNNEQFF. DNA of the CDR3: TGCGCCAGCTCCTCCCCGGCTTCCGGGACATCGAACAATGAGCAGTTCTTC.

The chain has TRBV15 and TRBJ2-5; D is uncertain. Trimming removed 8 bases at V and 5 bases at J, with 24 bases between. Germline CDR1 and CDR2: LNHNV and YYDKDF (reference sequence). This CDR3 spans 16 amino acids. DNA for the CDR3: TGTGCCACCGTGGCAGCAGGCAGCTTAGGAAGGGAGACCCAGTACTTC. Translated: CATVAAGSLGRETQYF.

V and J are TRBV5-1 and TRBJ2-5; D gene unclear. Germline V lookup: CDR1 SGHRS, CDR2 YFSETQ. This CDR3 is built from 14 residues. The V and J ends lost 0 bases and 0 bases respectively, with 6 bases between them. CDR3 in DNA: TGCGCCAGCAGCTTGGAAGGGAACCAAGAGACCCAGTACTTC. Protein: CASSLEGNQETQYF.

This rearrangement joins TRBV10-3 to TRBJ2-7; 8 nucleotides align to TRBD1. The V and J ends lost 4 bases and 3 bases, in that order; junction bases with no gene match: 11. Per germline, CDR1 ENHRY and CDR2 SYGVKD. The CDR3 consists of 16 residues. The CDR3 DNA reads as TGTGCCATCAGTGGTAACAGGGGGTACTCCCTCTACGAGCAGTACTTC. Translation: CAISGNRGYSLYEQYF.

The chain recombines TRBV15 with TRBJ2-3, with D unclear. Trimming took off 4 bases at V and 1 base at J, with 9 bases between the two ends. Germline CDR1 reads LNHNV; CDR2 reads YYDKDF (reference sequence). The CDR3 has 14 residues. The CDR3 is CATSTDRGTDTQYF. Written as DNA, the CDR3 is TGTGCCACCAGCACGGACCGGGGCACAGATACGCAGTATTTT.

This clone has just one count. The genes are TRBV27 and TRBJ1-2; no reliable D call. This CDR3 comprises 13 residues. Deletions cut 6 bases from V and 4 bases from J, with 12 bases between. CDR1 and CDR2 from the germline V gene are MNHEY and SMNVEV (reference sequence). The CDR3 reads CASSLRWGYGYTF. In DNA, the CDR3 is TGTGCCAGCAGCCTCCGGTGGGGCTATGGCTACACCTTC.

Notes on this clone: This sample includes further DNA sequences coding for the same CDR3. The rearrangement joins TRBV7-9 to TRBJ2-7; D is ambiguous. CDR1 SEHNR and CDR2 FQNEAQ come from the germline V gene (reference sequence). Trimming removed 1 base from V and 4 bases from J, with 8 bases in between. CDR3 length equals 13 residues. CDR3: CASSLGLGYEQYF. In DNA form, the CDR3 reads TGTGCCAGCAGCTTAGGGCTAGGTTACGAGCAGTACTTC.

CDR3 residues: CASSQDFFRGANTGELFF. CDR3 sequence (DNA): TGTGCCAGCAGCCAAGACTTCTTCCGGGGGGCGAACACCGGGGAGCTGTTTTTT. V and J are TRBV4-2 and TRBJ2-2, with 7 bases fitting TRBD2. The CDR3 has 18 residues. In germline, CDR1 is LGHNA, CDR2 YNFKEQ. With V trimmed by 0 bases and J by 0 bases, 7 bases remained unmatched.